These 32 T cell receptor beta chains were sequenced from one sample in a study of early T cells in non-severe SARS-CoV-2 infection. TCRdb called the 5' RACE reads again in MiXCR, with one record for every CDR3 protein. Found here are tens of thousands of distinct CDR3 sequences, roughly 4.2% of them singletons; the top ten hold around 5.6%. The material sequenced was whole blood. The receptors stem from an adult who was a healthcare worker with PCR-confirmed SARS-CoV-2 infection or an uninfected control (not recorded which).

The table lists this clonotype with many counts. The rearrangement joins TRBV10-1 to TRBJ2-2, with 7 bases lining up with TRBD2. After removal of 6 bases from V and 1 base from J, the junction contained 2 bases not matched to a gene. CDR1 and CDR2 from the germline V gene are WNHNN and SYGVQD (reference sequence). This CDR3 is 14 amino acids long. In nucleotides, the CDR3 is TGCGCCAGCAGGCCTAGCGGGAACACCGGGGAGCTGTTTTTT. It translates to CASRPSGNTGELFF.

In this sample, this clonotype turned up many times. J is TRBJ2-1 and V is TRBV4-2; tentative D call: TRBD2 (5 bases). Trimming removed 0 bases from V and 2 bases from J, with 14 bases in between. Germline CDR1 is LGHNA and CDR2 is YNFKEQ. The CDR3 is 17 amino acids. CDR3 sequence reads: CASSQDYGGPPYNEQFF. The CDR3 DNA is TGTGCCAGCAGCCAAGATTATGGCGGGCCCCCCTACAATGAGCAGTTCTTC.

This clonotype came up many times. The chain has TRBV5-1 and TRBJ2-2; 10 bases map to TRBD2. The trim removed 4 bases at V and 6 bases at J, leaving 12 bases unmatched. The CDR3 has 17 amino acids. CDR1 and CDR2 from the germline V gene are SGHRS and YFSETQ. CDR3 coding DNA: TGCGCCAGCAGCGCCAACCCTAGCGGGAGTATTTCCGGGGAGCTGTTTTTT. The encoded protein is CASSANPSGSISGELFF.

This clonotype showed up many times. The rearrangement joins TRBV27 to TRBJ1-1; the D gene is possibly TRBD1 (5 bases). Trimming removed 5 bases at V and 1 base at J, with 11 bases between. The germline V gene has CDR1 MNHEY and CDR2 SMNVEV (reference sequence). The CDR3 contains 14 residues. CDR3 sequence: CASSMGRANTEAFF. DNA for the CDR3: TGTGCCAGCAGTATGGGACGGGCGAACACTGAAGCTTTCTTT.

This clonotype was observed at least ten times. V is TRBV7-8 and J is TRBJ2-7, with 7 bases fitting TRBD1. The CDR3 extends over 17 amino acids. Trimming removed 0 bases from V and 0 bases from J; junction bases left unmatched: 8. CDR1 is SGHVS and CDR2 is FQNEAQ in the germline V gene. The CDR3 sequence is CASSLASGQISSYEQYF. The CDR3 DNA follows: TGTGCCAGCAGCTTAGCGTCGGGACAGATTAGCTCCTACGAGCAGTACTTC. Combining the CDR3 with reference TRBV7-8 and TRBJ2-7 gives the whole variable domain GAGVSQSPRYKVAKRGQDVALRCDPISGHVSLFWYQQALGQGPEFLTYFQNEAQLDKSGLPSDRFFAERPEGSVSTLKIQRTQQEDSAVYLCASSLASGQISSYEQYFGPGTRLTVT.

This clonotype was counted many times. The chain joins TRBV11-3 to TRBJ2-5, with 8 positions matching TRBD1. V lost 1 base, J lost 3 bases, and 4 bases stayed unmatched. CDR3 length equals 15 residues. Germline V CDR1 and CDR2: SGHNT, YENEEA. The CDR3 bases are TGTGCCAGCAGCTTAGGCGGACAGGGAGAAGAGACCCAGTACTTC. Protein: CASSLGGQGEETQYF.

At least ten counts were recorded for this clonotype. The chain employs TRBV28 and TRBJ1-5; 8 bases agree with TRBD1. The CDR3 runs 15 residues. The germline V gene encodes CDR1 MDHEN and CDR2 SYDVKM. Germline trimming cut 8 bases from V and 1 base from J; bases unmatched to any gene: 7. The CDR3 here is CASGDGQGSNQPQHF. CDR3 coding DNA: TGTGCCAGCGGCGATGGACAGGGCAGCAATCAGCCCCAGCATTTT. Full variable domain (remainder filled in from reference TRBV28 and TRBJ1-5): DVKVTQSSRYLVKRTGEKVFLECVQDMDHENMFWYRQDPGLGLRLIYFSYDVKMKEKGDIPEGYSVSREKKERFSLILESASTNQTSMYLCASGDGQGSNQPQHFGDGTRLSIL.

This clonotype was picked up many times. The CDR3 loop reads CAISRTEDQPQHF. DNA of the CDR3: TGTGCCATCAGCCGGACAGAAGATCAGCCCCAGCATTTT. The J gene is TRBJ1-5, the V gene TRBV10-3; the D gene is possibly TRBD1 (6 bases). The V gene lost 6 bases and the J gene lost 5 bases, with 11 bases spanning the gap. Per the germline V gene, CDR1 is ENHRY and CDR2 is SYGVKD. The CDR3 is made up of 13 amino acids.

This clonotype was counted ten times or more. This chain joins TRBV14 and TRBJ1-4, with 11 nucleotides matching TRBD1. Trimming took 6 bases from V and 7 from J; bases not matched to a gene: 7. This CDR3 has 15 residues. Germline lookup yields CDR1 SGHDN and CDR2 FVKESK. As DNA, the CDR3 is TGTGCCAGCAGTCCAGGACAGGGGGCAATTGAAAAACTGTTTTTT. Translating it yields CASSPGQGAIEKLFF.

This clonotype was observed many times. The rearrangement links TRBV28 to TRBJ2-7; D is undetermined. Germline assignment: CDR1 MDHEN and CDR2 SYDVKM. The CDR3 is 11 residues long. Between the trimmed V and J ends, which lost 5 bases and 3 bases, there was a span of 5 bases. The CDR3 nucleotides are TGTGCCAGCAGTCCCAACTACGAGCAGTACTTC. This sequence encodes CASSPNYEQYF.

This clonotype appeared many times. The CDR3 loop is CASSQDRAGAEGFF. The CDR3 bases are TGCGCCAGCAGCCAGGACCGGGCAGGGGCAGAGGGCTTCTTT. This chain links TRBV4-1 with TRBJ1-1; tentative D call: TRBD1 (6 bases). The CDR3 length is 14 residues. The V gene's germline CDR1 is MGHRA and CDR2 YSYEKL. Trimming left V 3 bases short and J 14 bases short, with 22 bases between.

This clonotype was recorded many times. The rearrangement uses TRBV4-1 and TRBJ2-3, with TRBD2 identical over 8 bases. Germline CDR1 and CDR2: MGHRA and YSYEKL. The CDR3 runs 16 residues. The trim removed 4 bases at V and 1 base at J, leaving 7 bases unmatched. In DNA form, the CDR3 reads TGCGCCAGCAGCCTACGACTAGCGTGGGGCACAGATACGCAGTATTTT. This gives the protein CASSLRLAWGTDTQYF.

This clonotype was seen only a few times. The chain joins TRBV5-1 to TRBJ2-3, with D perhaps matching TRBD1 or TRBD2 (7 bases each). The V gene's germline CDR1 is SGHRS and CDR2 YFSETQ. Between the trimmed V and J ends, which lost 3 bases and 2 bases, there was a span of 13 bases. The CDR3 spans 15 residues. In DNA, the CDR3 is TGCGCCAGCAGCTCAGCGGGACAGAACACAGATACGCAGTATTTT. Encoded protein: CASSSAGQNTDTQYF.

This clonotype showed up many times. The CDR3 sequence is CASSTSRDSPYNEQFF. The CDR3 DNA reads as TGTGCCAGCAGTACCTCTCGGGACAGCCCCTACAATGAGCAGTTCTTC. The rearrangement links TRBV6-5 to TRBJ2-1, with 7 bases matching TRBD1. Germline CDR1 reads MNHEY; CDR2 reads SVGAGI. V shed 5 bases and J 2 bases; nucleotides not matched to a gene: 9. The length of the CDR3 is 16 residues.

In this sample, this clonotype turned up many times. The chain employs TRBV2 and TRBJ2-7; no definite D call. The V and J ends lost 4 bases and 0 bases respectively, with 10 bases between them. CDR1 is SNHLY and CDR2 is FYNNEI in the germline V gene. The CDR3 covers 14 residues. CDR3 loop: CASSVGGYSYEQYF. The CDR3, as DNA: TGTGCCAGCAGTGTGGGCGGTTACTCCTACGAGCAGTACTTC.

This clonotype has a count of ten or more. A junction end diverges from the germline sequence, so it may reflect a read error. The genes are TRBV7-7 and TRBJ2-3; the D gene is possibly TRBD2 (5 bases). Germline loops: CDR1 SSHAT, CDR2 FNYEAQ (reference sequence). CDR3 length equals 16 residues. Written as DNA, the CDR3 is TGTGCTAGCAGCCCAGCACGAGGGTTCCGCACAGATACGCAGTATTTT. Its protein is CASSPARGFRTDTQYF.

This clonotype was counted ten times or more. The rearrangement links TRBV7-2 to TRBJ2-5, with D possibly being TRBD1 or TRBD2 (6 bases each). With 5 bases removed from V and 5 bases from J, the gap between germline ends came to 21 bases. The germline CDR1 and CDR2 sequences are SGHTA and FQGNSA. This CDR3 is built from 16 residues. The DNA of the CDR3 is TGTGCCAGCAGCATACAAGGACGGGGGCGCGGGGAGACCCAGTACTTC. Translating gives CASSIQGRGRGETQYF.

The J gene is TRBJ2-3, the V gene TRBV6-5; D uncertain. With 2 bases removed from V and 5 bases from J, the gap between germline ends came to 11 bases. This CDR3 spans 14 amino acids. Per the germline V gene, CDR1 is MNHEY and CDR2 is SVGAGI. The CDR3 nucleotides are TGTGCCAGCAGTTACCGCGACCTCGAAGATACGCAGTATTTT. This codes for CASSYRDLEDTQYF.

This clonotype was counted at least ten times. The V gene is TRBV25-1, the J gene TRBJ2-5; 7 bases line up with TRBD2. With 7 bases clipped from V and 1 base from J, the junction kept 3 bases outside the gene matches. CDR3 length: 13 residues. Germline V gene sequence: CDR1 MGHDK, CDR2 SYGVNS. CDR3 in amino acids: CASNGGFQETQYF. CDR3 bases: TGTGCCAGCAACGGGGGGTTCCAAGAGACCCAGTACTTC.

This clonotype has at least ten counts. The CDR3 is CASSLEGLAGDGDTQYF. In nucleotides, the CDR3 is TGCGCCAGCAGCTTGGAGGGACTAGCGGGAGATGGAGATACGCAGTATTTT. This chain connects TRBV5-1 to TRBJ2-3, with TRBD2 matching 14 bases. The CDR3 consists of 17 residues. Germline values: CDR1 SGHRS, CDR2 YFSETQ. The J segment lost 5 bases and the V segment lost 0 bases, leaving 5 bases of the junction unmatched.

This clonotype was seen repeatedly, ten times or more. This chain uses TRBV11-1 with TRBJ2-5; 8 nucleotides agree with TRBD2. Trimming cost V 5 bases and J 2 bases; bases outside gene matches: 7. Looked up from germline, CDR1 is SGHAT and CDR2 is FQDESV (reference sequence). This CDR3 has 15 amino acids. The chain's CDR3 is CASSPPGRGQETQYF. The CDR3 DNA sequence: TGTGCCAGCAGCCCGCCCGGGAGGGGACAAGAGACCCAGTACTTC.

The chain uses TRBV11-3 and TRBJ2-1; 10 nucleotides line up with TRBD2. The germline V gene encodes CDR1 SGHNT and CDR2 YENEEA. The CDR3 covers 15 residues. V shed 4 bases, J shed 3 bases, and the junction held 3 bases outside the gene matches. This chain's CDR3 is CASSSTSGNYNEQFF. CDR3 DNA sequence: TGTGCCAGCAGCTCAACTAGCGGGAACTACAATGAGCAGTTCTTC.

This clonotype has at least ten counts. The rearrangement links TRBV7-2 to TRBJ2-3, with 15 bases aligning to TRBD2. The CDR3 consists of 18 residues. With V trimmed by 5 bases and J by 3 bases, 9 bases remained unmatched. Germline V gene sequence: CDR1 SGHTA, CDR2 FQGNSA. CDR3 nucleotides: TGTGCCAGCAGCCCACGGACTAGCGGGGGGGCAGGTACAGATACGCAGTATTTT. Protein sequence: CASSPRTSGGAGTDTQYF.

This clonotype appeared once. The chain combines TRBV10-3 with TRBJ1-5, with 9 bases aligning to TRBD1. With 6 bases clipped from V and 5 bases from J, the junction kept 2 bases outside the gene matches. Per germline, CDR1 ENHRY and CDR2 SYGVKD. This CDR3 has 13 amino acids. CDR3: CAIRGQGDQPQHF. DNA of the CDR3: TGTGCCATCAGGGGACAGGGTGATCAGCCCCAGCATTTT.

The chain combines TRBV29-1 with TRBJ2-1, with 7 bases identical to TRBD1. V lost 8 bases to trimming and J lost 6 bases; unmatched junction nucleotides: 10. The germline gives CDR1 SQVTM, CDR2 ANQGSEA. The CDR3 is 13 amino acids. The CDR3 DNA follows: TGCAGCTCATCACCTAGACAGGGCAATGAGCAGTTCTTC. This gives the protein CSSSPRQGNEQFF.

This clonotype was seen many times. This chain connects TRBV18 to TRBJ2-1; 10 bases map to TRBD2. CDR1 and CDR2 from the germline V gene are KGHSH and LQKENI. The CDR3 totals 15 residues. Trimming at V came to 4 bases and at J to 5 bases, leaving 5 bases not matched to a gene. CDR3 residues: CASSQGLARDNEQFF. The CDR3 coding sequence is TGTGCCAGCTCACAGGGACTAGCGAGAGACAATGAGCAGTTCTTC.

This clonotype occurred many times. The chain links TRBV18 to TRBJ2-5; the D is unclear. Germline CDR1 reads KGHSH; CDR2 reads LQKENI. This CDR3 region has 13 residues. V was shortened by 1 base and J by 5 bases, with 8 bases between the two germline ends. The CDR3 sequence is CASSPRSAETQYF. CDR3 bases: TGTGCCAGCTCACCACGCTCCGCGGAGACCCAGTACTTC.

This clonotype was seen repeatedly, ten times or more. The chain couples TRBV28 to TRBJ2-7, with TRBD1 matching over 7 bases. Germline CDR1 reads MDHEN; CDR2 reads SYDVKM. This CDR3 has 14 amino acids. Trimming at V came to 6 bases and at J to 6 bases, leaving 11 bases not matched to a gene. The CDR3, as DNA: TGTGCCAGCAGCCTATTAGGGGGCAGGGGCGAGCAGTACTTC. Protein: CASSLLGGRGEQYF.

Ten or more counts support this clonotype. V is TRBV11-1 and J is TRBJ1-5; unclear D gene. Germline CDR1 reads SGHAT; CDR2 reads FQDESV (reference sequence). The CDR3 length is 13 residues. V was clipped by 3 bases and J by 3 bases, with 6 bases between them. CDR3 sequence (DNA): TGTGCCAGCAGCTTTTCAGACAATCAGCCCCAGCATTTT. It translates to CASSFSDNQPQHF.

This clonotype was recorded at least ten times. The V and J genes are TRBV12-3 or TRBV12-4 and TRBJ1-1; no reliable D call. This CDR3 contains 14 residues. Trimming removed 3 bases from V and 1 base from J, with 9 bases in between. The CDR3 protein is CASSFWSQNTEAFF. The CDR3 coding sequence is TGTGCCAGCAGTTTCTGGTCCCAGAACACTGAAGCTTTCTTT.

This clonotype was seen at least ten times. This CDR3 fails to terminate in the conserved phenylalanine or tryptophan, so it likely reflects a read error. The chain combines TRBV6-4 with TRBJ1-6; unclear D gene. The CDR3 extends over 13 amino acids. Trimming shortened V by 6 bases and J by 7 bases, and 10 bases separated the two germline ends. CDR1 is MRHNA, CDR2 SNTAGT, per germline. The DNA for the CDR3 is TGTGCCAGCAGGACCGGTGGCAATTCACCCCTCCACCTT. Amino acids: CASRTGGNSPLHL.

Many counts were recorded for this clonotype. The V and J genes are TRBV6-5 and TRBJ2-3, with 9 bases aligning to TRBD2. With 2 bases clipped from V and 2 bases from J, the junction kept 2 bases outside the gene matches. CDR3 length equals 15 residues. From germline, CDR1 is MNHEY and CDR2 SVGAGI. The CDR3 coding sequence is TGTGCCAGCAGTTACATAGCGGGGGCCACAGATACGCAGTATTTT. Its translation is CASSYIAGATDTQYF.